The present TCR beta chain was sequenced within a study of identical twins. One entry per CDR3 protein, called by TCRdb with MiXCR from the 5' RACE reads. Among 350,000 to 500,000 distinct CDR3 sequences listed, roughly 20% were seen once. Study-level findings and limits: Not following the same donors, the study drew its conclusions from cross-sectional statistical analysis. Analyses of zero insertions could, in part, be confounded by invariant MAIT and iNKT cells.

Germline values: CDR1 LNHNV, CDR2 YYDKDF (reference sequence). The CDR3 spans 18 residues. The trim removed 5 bases at V and 0 bases at J, leaving 12 bases unmatched. This clonotype was observed at least ten times. Antigen unknown. The receptor's source is a man aged 50 to 60 in good health. The J gene is TRBJ2-1, the V gene TRBV15, with 8 bases fitting TRBD2. Sequences were obtained from naive T cells sorted from blood. CDR3 DNA sequence: TGTGCCACCAGCTCACCCCGGGGAGCGGGGGACTCCTACAATGAGCAGTTCTTC. Residues: CATSSPRGAGDSYNEQFF.